This T cell receptor beta chain came from a study of T cell responses to AZD1222 COVID-19 vaccine. Germline V gene data show CDR1 as SGHDN and CDR2 as FVKESK. This CDR3 is built from 16 residues. Trimming stripped 0 bases from V and 9 bases from J, with 18 bases between. This clone showed up just once. Its antigen remains unknown. Repertoires were generated with immunoSEQ multiplex PCR, while TCRdb's copy carries only in-frame clones and drops some. The sample shows 150,000 to 200,000 clones, more than 90% of them seen only once. The study's findings and limits: Mapped onto spike, vaccine-associated CD4 TCRs spanned it and were dominant at 160-218 and 743-854. Reports say nearly half of spike-specific TCRs go after unmutated variant regions. White British ancestry dominated among donors, who included more females, and clonal diversity was possibly underestimated. Repertoires were obtained only post-peak T cell response.

The chain uses TRBV14 and TRBJ2-1; D not certain. Sequenced here: peripheral blood, sampled 28 days after the second dose of the MenACWY control vaccine. The TCR originated in an adult who received the MenACWY meningococcal vaccine as a control. CDR3 DNA: TGTGCCAGCAGCCAAGAGACCTTACTCGTTGGAAGTGAGCAGTTCTTC. It encodes CASSQETLLVGSEQFF.